The sequence of this T cell receptor beta chain was determined in a study of T cells after yellow fever vaccination. On the study more broadly: Each low-cell-number fraction was prepared by means of SMART-Seq v4 Ultra Low Input. Findings and limits, study-wide: FACS-sorted repertoires could harbor abundant contaminating bulk-population clonotypes.

UMIs and a universal primer site were added when TCR cDNA was made by 5'RACE template switching. MiXCR, run by TCRdb on the 5' RACE reads, gives a single entry per CDR3 protein. The sample contains some 560,000 distinct CDR3 sequences, 15% to 20% of which appear only once. This clonotype occurred a few times. Its antigen remains unknown. Looked up from germline, CDR1 is LGHNA and CDR2 is YSLEER. The ends were cut back, 0 bases at V and 6 bases at J, with 13 bases in the middle. CDR3 length equals 15 residues. The TCR originated in a young man who received the YFV17D yellow fever vaccine. This chain joins TRBV4-3 and TRBJ2-3, with D perhaps given as TRBD1 or TRBD2 (6 bases each). Material: PBMCs, obtained 15 days after the yellow fever booster vaccination. In DNA form, the CDR3 reads TGCGCCAGCAGCCAAGACCACGGGGGCGCGGATACGCAGTATTTT. Its translation is CASSQDHGGADTQYF.